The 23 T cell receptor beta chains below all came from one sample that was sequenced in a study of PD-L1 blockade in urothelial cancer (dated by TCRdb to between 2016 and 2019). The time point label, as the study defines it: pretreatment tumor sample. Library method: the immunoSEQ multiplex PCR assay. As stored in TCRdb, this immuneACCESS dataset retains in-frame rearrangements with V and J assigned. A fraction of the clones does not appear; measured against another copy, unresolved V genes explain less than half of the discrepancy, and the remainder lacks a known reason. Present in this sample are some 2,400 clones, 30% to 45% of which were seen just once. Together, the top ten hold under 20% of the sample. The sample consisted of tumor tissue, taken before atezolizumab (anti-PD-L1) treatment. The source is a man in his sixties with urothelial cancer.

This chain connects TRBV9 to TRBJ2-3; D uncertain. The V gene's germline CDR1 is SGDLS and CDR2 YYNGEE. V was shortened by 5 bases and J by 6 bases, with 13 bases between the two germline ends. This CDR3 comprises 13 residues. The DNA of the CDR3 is TGTGCCAGCAGTGTGTTGGGGTCTGATACGCAGTATTTT. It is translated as CASSVLGSDTQYF. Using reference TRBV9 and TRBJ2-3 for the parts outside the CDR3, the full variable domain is DSGVTQTPKHLITATGQRVTLRCSPRSGDLSVYWYQQSLDQGLQFLIQYYNGEERAKGNILERFSAQQFPDLHSELNLSSLELGDSALYFCASSVLGSDTQYFGPGTRLTVL.

CDR3 bases: TGTGCCAGCGGATCGGGGTTAGACGAAAAACTGTTTTTT. It codes for CASGSGLDEKLFF. The chain couples TRBV14 to TRBJ1-4; D gene ambiguous. This CDR3 is built from 13 residues. Germline-derived CDR1 and CDR2 are SGHDN and FVKESK. Trimming cost V 8 bases and J 8 bases, with 15 bases left between them.

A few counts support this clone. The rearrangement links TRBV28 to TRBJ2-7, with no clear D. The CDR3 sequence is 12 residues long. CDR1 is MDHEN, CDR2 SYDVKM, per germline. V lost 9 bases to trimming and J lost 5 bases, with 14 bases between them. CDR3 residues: CASSGSEDEQYF. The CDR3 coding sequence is TGTGCCAGTTCAGGTTCGGAAGACGAGCAGTACTTC.

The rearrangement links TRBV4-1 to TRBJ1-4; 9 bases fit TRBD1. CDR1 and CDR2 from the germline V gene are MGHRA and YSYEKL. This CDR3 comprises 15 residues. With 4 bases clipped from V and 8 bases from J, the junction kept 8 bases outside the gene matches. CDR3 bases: TGCGCCAGCAGCCGCCCGACAGGGGGTCACGAAAAACTGTTTTTT. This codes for CASSRPTGGHEKLFF.

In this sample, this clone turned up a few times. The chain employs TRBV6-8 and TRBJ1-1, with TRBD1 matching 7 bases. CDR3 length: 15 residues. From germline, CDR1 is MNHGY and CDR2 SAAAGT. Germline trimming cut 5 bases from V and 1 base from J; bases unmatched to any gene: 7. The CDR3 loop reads CASSDPGQPNTEAFF. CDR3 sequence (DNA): TGTGCCAGCAGTGACCCGGGACAGCCGAACACTGAAGCTTTCTTT.

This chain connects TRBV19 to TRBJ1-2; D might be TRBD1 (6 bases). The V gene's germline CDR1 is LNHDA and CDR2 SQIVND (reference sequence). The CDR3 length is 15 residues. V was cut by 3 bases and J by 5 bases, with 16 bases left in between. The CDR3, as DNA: TGTGCCAGTAGTATCTCGGGGGGCATGGATTATGGCTACACCTTC. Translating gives CASSISGGMDYGYTF.

The CDR3: CASSLVAQGGETQYF. The CDR3, as DNA: TGTGCCAGCAGCTTAGTCGCCCAGGGAGGAGAGACCCAGTACTTC. The chain carries TRBV11-3 and TRBJ2-5, with D possibly matching TRBD2 (6 bases). CDR1 and CDR2 from the germline V gene are SGHNT and YENEEA. The CDR3 runs to 15 residues. Trimming left V 1 base short and J 4 bases short, with 13 bases between. Full variable domain (rest looked up from reference TRBV11-3 and TRBJ2-5): EAGVVQSPRYKIIEKKQPVAFWCNPISGHNTLYWYLQNLGQGPELLIRYENEEAVDDSQLPKDRFSAERLKGVDSTLKIQPAELGDSAVYLCASSLVAQGGETQYFGPGTRLLVL.

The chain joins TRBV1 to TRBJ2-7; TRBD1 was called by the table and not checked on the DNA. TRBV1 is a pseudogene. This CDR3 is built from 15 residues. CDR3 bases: TGCGCCAGCAGCGTCCCGGGACAGGGCGCCTACGAGCAGTACTTC. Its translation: CASSVPGQGAYEQYF.

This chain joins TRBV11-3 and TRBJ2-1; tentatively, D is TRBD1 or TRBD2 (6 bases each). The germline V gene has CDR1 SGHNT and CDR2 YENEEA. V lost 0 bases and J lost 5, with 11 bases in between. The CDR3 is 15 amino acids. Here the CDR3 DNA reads TGTGCCAGCAGCTTAGACGGGGGCTACCACAATGAGCAGTTCTTC. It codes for CASSLDGGYHNEQFF.

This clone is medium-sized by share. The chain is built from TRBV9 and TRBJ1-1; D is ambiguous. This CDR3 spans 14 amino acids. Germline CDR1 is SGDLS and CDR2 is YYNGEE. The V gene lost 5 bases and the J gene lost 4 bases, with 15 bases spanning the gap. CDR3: CASSVITWGTEAFF. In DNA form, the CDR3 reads TGTGCCAGCAGTGTAATAACATGGGGCACTGAAGCTTTCTTT.

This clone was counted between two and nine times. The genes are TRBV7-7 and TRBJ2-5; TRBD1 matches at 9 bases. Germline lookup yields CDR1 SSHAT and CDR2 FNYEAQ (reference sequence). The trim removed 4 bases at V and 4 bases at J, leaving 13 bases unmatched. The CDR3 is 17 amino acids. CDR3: CASSSSDRGFLGETQYF. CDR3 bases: TGTGCCAGCAGCTCCTCGGACAGGGGTTTTTTGGGAGAGACCCAGTACTTC.

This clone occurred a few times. The CDR3 loop reads CASSQDVTGAYGYTF. The CDR3 DNA follows: TGCGCCAGCAGCCAAGATGTCACAGGGGCCTATGGCTACACCTTC. V gene TRBV4-1 combines with J gene TRBJ1-2, with 7 bases lining up with TRBD1. V lost 0 bases, J lost 4 bases, and 5 bases stayed unmatched. The CDR3 extends over 15 amino acids. The germline V gene has CDR1 MGHRA and CDR2 YSYEKL.

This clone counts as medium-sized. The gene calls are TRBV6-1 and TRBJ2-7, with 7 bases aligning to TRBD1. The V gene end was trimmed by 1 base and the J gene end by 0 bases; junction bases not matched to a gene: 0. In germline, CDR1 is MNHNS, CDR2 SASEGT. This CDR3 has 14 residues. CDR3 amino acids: CASSEGDSSYEQYF. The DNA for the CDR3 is TGTGCCAGCAGTGAAGGGGACAGCTCCTACGAGCAGTACTTC.

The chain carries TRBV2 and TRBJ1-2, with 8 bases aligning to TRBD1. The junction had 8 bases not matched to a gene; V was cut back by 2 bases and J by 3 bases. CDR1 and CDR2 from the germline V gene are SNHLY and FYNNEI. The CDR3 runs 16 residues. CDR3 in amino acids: CASSETPGGAYYGYTF. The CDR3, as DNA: TGTGCCAGCAGTGAAACCCCAGGGGGCGCGTACTATGGCTACACCTTC.

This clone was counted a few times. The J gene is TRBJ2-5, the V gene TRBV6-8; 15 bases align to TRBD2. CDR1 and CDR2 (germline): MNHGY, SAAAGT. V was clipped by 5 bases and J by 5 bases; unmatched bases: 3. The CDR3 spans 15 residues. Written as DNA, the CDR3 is TGTGCCAGCAGTAGGACTAGCGGGGGGGCGGAGACCCAGTACTTC. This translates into CASSRTSGGAETQYF.

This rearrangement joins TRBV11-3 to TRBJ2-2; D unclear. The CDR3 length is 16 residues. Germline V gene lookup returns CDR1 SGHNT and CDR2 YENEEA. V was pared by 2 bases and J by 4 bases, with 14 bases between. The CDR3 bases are TGTGCCAGCAGCTTACCTGGCCTAAGAAGCACCGGGGAGCTGTTTTTT. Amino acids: CASSLPGLRSTGELFF.

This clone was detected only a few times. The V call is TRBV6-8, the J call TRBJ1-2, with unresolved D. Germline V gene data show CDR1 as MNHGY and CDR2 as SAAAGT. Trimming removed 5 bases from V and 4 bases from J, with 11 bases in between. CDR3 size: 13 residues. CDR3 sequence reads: CASSLGVSYGYTF. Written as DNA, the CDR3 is TGTGCCAGCAGTCTCGGGGTGAGCTATGGCTACACCTTC.

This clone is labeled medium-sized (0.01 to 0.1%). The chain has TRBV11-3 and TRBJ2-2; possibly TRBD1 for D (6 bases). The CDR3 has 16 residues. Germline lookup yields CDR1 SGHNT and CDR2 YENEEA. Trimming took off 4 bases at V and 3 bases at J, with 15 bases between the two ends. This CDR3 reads CASSYTRTGHTGELFF. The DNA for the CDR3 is TGTGCCAGCAGCTATACGCGAACAGGGCACACCGGGGAGCTGTTTTTT.

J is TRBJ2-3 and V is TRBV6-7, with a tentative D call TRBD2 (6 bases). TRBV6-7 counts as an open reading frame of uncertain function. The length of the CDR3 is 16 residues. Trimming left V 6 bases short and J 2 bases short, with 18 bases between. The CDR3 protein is CASSRRRDSNTDTQYF. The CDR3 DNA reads TGTGCCAGCAGCAGGAGACGGGACTCTAACACAGATACGCAGTATTTT.

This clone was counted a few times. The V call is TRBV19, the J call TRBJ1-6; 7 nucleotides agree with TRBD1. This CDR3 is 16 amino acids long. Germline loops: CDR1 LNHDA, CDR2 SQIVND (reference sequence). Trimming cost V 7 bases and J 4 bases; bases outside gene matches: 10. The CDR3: CASTTNRDSYNSPLHF. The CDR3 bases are TGTGCCAGTACCACGAACCGGGACAGTTATAATTCACCCCTCCACTTT.

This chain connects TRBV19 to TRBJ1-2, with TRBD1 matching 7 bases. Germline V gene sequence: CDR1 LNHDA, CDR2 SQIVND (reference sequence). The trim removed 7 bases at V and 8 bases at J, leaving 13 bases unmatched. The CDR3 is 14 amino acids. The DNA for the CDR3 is TGTGCCAGTACCTTGACAGGGTCCAGGGGCGGCTACACCTTC. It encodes CASTLTGSRGGYTF.

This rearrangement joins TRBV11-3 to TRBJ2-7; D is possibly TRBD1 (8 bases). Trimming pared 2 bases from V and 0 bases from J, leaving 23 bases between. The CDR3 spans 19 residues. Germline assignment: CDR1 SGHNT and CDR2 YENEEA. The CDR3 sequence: CASSLPGGQGAAYSYEQYF. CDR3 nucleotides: TGTGCCAGCAGCTTACCCGGGGGGCAGGGGGCGGCCTACTCCTACGAGCAGTACTTC.

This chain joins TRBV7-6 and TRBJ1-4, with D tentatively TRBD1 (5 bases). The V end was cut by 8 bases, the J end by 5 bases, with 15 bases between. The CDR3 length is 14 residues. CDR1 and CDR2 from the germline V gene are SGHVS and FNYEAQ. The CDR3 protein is CASGTGTGNEKLFF. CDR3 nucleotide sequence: TGTGCCAGCGGGACCGGGACTGGGAATGAAAAACTGTTTTTT.